One and the same sample provided the 18 T cell receptor beta chains below, sequenced in a study of T cell responses to AZD1222 COVID-19 vaccine. Measured with immunoSEQ multiplex PCR; TCRdb has only the in-frame clones, and not every one. The sample has around 150,000 clones, over 75% seen once. The sequencing used peripheral blood, collected 28 days after the second AZD1222 dose. These receptors were collected from an adult who received the AZD1222 COVID-19 vaccine.

V usage is TRBV29-1 and J usage is TRBJ1-2; D unclear. From germline, CDR1 is SQVTM and CDR2 ANQGSEA. The CDR3 is 13 residues long. V lost 5 bases to trimming and J lost 0 bases, with 10 bases between them. The CDR3 DNA reads TGCAGCGTTTACAGTACCACTAACTATGGCTACACCTTC. It encodes CSVYSTTNYGYTF. The variable domain in full, completed from reference TRBV29-1 and TRBJ1-2, reads SAVISQKPSRDICQRGTSLTIQCQVDSQVTMMFWYRQQPGQSLTLIATANQGSEATYESGFVIDKFPISRPNLTFSTLTVSNMSPEDSSIYLCSVYSTTNYGYTFGSGTRLTVV.

J is TRBJ2-7 and V is TRBV18; 7 bases agree with TRBD1. The V segment lost 4 bases and the J segment 5 bases; nucleotides outside the gene matches: 8. From germline, CDR1 is KGHSH and CDR2 LQKENI. The CDR3 is 14 residues long. The CDR3: CASSRGRGSHEQYF. For the CDR3, the DNA is TGTGCCAGCTCACGGGGCAGGGGGAGCCACGAGCAGTACTTC.

CDR3 amino acids: CATSSARGTGQYF. CDR3 in DNA: TGTGCCACCAGCAGCGCCCGGGGGACAGGGCAGTATTTT. The V gene is TRBV15, the J gene TRBJ2-3; TRBD1 matches at 8 bases. The CDR3 loop spans 13 amino acids. The V segment lost 3 bases and the J segment 11 bases; nucleotides outside the gene matches: 7. Germline V gives CDR1 LNHNV, CDR2 YYDKDF (reference sequence). Full variable domain (remainder filled in from reference TRBV15 and TRBJ2-3): DAMVIQNPRYQVTQFGKPVTLSCSQTLNHNVMYWYQQKSSQAPKLLFHYYDKDFNNEADTPDNFQSRRPNTSFCFLDIRSPGLGDTAMYLCATSSARGTGQYFGPGTRLTVL.

This clone was seen only a few times. The V gene is TRBV9, the J gene TRBJ1-6; possibly TRBD1 for D (5 bases). Germline CDR1 SGDLS, CDR2 YYNGEE. The CDR3 spans 14 residues. The ends were cut back, 4 bases at V and 4 bases at J, with 9 bases in the middle. CDR3 nucleotide sequence: TGTGCCAGCAGCACCAGGGAGTATAATTCACCCCTCCACTTT. Translated, it gives CASSTREYNSPLHF.

The chain employs TRBV2 and TRBJ1-2; 8 bases fit TRBD1. Germline V gene sequence: CDR1 SNHLY, CDR2 FYNNEI. The CDR3 totals 14 residues. V shed 3 bases, J shed 7 bases, and the junction held 7 bases outside the gene matches. The CDR3 DNA reads as TGTGCCAGCAGTGACTACAGGGGGGCAACTGGCTACACCTTC. Its protein product is CASSDYRGATGYTF.

The rearrangement uses TRBV7-3 and TRBJ1-1; no definite D call. The CDR3 runs to 15 residues. Deletions cut 2 bases from V and 2 bases from J, with 12 bases between. Germline V gene sequence: CDR1 SGHTA, CDR2 FQGTGA. CDR3 sequence reads: CASSLGEGRNTEAFF. In DNA, the CDR3 is TGTGCCAGCAGCTTAGGGGAGGGAAGAAACACTGAAGCTTTCTTT.

The sample holds a few counts of this clone. J is TRBJ2-7 and V is TRBV7-2; D call uncertain. The CDR3 consists of 14 residues. Germline V gene lookup returns CDR1 SGHTA and CDR2 FQGNSA. The V and J ends lost 0 bases and 4 bases respectively, with 10 bases between them. DNA for the CDR3: TGTGCCAGCAGCTTAGCCGGTGGGATATACGAGCAGTACTTC. This gives the protein CASSLAGGIYEQYF.

The J gene is TRBJ1-3, the V gene TRBV30; the D gene is possibly TRBD1 (6 bases). The germline V gene encodes CDR1 GTSNPN and CDR2 SVGIG (reference sequence). The ends were cut back, 3 bases at V and 8 bases at J, with 14 bases in the middle. The CDR3 spans 13 residues. CDR3 amino acids: CAWSTGMEDTIYF. CDR3 DNA sequence: TGTGCCTGGAGCACAGGGATGGAGGACACCATATATTTT.

The chain joins TRBV25-1 to TRBJ1-2; a possible D gene is TRBD1 (6 bases). The CDR3 runs 12 residues. Germline V gene data show CDR1 as MGHDK and CDR2 as SYGVNS. The germline V and J ends were trimmed by 7 bases and 10 bases, with 16 bases remaining between them. DNA of the CDR3: TGTGCCAGCAATCCACGGTGGGGGGCCTACACCTTC. Translating gives CASNPRWGAYTF.

CDR3 nucleotides: TGCGCCAGCAGCCAACTGGGGTCCGATAGGGATACGCAGTATTTT. As protein: CASSQLGSDRDTQYF. This chain connects TRBV4-1 to TRBJ2-3; D unresolved. V lost 2 bases and J 6 bases, leaving 15 bases between the germline ends. The CDR3 sequence is 15 residues long. Germline V CDR1 and CDR2: MGHRA, YSYEKL.

The chain couples TRBV11-2 to TRBJ1-1, with D maybe TRBD1 (5 bases). CDR3 size: 14 residues. The V and J ends lost 7 bases and 4 bases respectively, with 16 bases between them. Germline V lookup: CDR1 SGHAT, CDR2 FQNNGV. The chain's CDR3 is CASNLMGTGTEAFF. The DNA for the CDR3 is TGTGCCAGCAACCTGATGGGGACGGGCACTGAAGCTTTCTTT. Looking up the rest from reference TRBV11-2 and TRBJ1-1 gives the full variable domain: EAGVAQSPRYKIIEKRQSVAFWCNPISGHATLYWYQQILGQGPKLLIQFQNNGVVDDSQLPKDRFSAERLKGVDSTLKIQPAKLEDSAVYLCASNLMGTGTEAFFGQGTRLTVV.

V and J are TRBV5-1 and TRBJ1-1; D gene ambiguous. V was trimmed by 1 base and J by 1 base, leaving 11 bases between them. The CDR3 has 15 amino acids. Germline CDR1 is SGHRS and CDR2 is YFSETQ. The CDR3 DNA is TGCGCCAGCAGCTTGTTGGGTTACGCGAACACTGAAGCTTTCTTT. Its protein product is CASSLLGYANTEAFF.

In its sample, this clone was seen once. The chain carries TRBV11-2 and TRBJ1-3; no definite D call. The germline gives CDR1 SGHAT, CDR2 FQNNGV. With 1 base removed from V and 2 bases from J, the gap between germline ends came to 0 bases. The CDR3 is made up of 12 amino acids. The CDR3 bases are TGTGCCAGCAGCTTAGCTGGAAACACCATATATTTT. It encodes CASSLAGNTIYF.

The CDR3 region is CASSQDQGYTEAFF. DNA for the CDR3: TGTGCCAGCTCACAGGATCAGGGGTACACTGAAGCTTTCTTT. The rearrangement joins TRBV18 to TRBJ1-1, with D perhaps matching TRBD1 (6 bases). Germline lookup yields CDR1 KGHSH and CDR2 LQKENI. This CDR3 is built from 14 residues. V was cut by 4 bases and J by 3 bases, with 12 bases left in between.

As DNA, the CDR3 is TGCAGCGTGGGCTGGGGGTTGGGTCAGCCCCAGCATTTT. Translating gives CSVGWGLGQPQHF. This chain connects TRBV29-1 to TRBJ1-5, with D possibly TRBD1 on 5 matching bases. This CDR3 comprises 13 residues. The V gene lost 6 bases and the J gene lost 6 bases, with 15 bases spanning the gap. Germline assignment: CDR1 SQVTM and CDR2 ANQGSEA.

This clone was observed a handful of times. The chain links TRBV2 to TRBJ1-2; 12 bases fit TRBD1. V lost 5 bases, J lost 0 bases, and 10 bases stayed unmatched. The CDR3 runs to 18 residues. Germline V gene data show CDR1 as SNHLY and CDR2 as FYNNEI. CDR3 DNA sequence: TGTGCCAGCAGTACCCGGGACAGGGGGCCACGGGCTAACTATGGCTACACCTTC. Residues: CASSTRDRGPRANYGYTF.

The rearrangement joins TRBV18 to TRBJ1-5; 7 bases line up with TRBD1. The length of the CDR3 is 14 residues. Per the germline V gene, CDR1 is KGHSH and CDR2 is LQKENI. V lost 4 bases to trimming and J lost 3 bases; unmatched junction nucleotides: 3. CDR3 amino acids: CASSLQGINQPQHF. The CDR3 nucleotides read TGTGCCAGCTCACTACAGGGGATCAATCAGCCCCAGCATTTT.

The chain has TRBV30 and TRBJ2-7; 7 bases are shared with TRBD1. CDR1 and CDR2 from the germline V gene are GTSNPN and SVGIG (reference sequence). The CDR3 loop spans 11 amino acids. V shed 5 bases, J shed 7 bases, and the junction held 5 bases outside the gene matches. The CDR3 DNA follows: TGTGCCTGGGGACAGGCGGTGGAGCAGTACTTC. The encoded protein is CAWGQAVEQYF.